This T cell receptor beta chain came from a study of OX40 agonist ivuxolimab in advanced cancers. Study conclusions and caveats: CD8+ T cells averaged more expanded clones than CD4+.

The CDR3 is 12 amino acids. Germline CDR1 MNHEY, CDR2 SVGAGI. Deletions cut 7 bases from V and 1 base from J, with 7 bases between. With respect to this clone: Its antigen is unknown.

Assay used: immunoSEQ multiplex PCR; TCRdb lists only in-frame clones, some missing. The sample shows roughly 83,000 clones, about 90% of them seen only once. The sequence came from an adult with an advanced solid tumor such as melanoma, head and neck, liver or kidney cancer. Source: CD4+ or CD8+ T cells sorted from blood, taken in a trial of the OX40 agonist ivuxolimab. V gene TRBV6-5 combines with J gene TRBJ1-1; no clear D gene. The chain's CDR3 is CASTTGNTEAFF. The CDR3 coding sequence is TGTGCCAGCACCACGGGGAACACTGAAGCTTTCTTT.